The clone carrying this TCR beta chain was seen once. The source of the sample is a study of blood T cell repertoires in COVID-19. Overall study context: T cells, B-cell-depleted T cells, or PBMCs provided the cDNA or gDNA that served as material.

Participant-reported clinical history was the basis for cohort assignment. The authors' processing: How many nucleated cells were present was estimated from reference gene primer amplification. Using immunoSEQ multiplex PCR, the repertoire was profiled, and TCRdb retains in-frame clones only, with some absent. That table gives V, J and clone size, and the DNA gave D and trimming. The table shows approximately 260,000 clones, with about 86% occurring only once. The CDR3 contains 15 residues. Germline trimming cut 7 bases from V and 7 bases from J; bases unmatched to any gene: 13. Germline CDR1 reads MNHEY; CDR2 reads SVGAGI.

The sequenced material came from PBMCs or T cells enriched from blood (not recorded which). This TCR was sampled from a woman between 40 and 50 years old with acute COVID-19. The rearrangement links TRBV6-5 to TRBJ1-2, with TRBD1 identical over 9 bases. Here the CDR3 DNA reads TGTGCCAGCACCCGGGGACCGGACAGGGGAGGTGGCTACACCTTC. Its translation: CASTRGPDRGGGYTF.